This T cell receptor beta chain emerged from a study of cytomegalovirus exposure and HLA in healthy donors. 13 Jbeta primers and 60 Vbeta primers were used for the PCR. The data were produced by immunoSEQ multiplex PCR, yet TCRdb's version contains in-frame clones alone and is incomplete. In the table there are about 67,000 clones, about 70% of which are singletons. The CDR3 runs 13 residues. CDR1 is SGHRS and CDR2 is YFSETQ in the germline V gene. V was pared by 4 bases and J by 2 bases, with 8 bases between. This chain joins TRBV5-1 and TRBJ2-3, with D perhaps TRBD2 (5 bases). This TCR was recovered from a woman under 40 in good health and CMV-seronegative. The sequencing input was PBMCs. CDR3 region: CASSPGVTDTQYF. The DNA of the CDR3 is TGCGCCAGCAGCCCCGGGGTCACAGATACGCAGTATTTT.